The rows below give T cell receptor beta chains drawn from one sample of a study of blood T cell repertoires in COVID-19. The assay was immunoSEQ multiplex PCR, and TCRdb's table has in-frame clones only and misses some. The data contain around 150,000 clones, approximately 80% of them singletons. The sample was peripheral blood. These receptors were obtained from a woman over 75 in a cohort sampled during active or convalescent COVID-19. CDR3s include the opening cysteine and the closing phenylalanine or tryptophan. The order of the fields is J gene, V gene, CDR3 protein.

J gene: TRBJ2-4; V gene: TRBV18; CDR3 protein: CASSPSRGGKNIQYF
J gene: TRBJ2-3; V gene: TRBV6-1; CDR3 protein: CASSEARGPTDTQYF
J gene: TRBJ2-4; V gene: TRBV10-1; CDR3 protein: CAILAGEGAKNIQYF
J gene: TRBJ1-4; V gene: TRBV7-2; CDR3 protein: CASSLRDRGSGEKLFF
J gene: TRBJ2-7; V gene: TRBV3-1/TRBV3-2; CDR3 protein: CASSQLQLEQYF
J gene: TRBJ2-5; V gene: TRBV7-2; CDR3 protein: CASSLATASLPLGETQYF
J gene: TRBJ2-3; V gene: TRBV6-4; CDR3 protein: CASKSYGTNTDTQYF
J gene: TRBJ2-7; V gene: TRBV19; CDR3 protein: CASREAGGTTYEQYF
J gene: TRBJ2-3; V gene: TRBV4-1; CDR3 protein: CASRPQFRGTDTQYF
J gene: TRBJ2-5; V gene: TRBV7-9; CDR3 protein: CASNLRGETQYF
J gene: TRBJ2-2; V gene: TRBV7-9; CDR3 protein: CASSWTTTGAGELFF
J gene: TRBJ2-2; V gene: TRBV6-2/TRBV6-3; CDR3 protein: CASSPPSSGGPGTGELFF
J gene: TRBJ1-1; V gene: TRBV5-1; CDR3 protein: CASSFFLNTEAFF
J gene: TRBJ2-3; V gene: TRBV6-2/TRBV6-3; CDR3 protein: CASSIYSGGAIADTQYF
J gene: TRBJ2-2; V gene: TRBV11-2; CDR3 protein: CASSPLTGYGELFF
J gene: TRBJ2-3; V gene: TRBV7-2; CDR3 protein: CASTLAGGQRDTQYF
J gene: TRBJ2-7; V gene: TRBV5-1; CDR3 protein: CASSPQRTVLYEQYF
J gene: TRBJ1-1; V gene: TRBV2; CDR3 protein: CASRPLYEAFF
J gene: TRBJ1-5; V gene: TRBV11-2; CDR3 protein: CASSLAGSNQPQHF
J gene: TRBJ1-2; V gene: TRBV27; CDR3 protein: CASTSLGTGVFNYGYTF
J gene: TRBJ1-2; V gene: TRBV6-5; CDR3 protein: CATRTGANYGYTF
J gene: TRBJ1-2; V gene: TRBV6-5; CDR3 protein: CASSYSVGGNYGYTF
J gene: TRBJ1-1; V gene: TRBV5-1; CDR3 protein: CASRPRTVQSTEAFF
J gene: TRBJ1-3; V gene: TRBV19; CDR3 protein: CASRSAGGHRNTIYF
J gene: TRBJ2-5; V gene: TRBV9; CDR3 protein: CASSVVGGLQETQYF
J gene: TRBJ2-1; V gene: TRBV3-1/TRBV3-2; CDR3 protein: CASSHGGAYNEQFF
J gene: TRBJ1-1; V gene: TRBV6-5; CDR3 protein: CASSKSGTTNTEAFF
J gene: TRBJ2-7; V gene: TRBV13; CDR3 protein: CASSLGRALYEQYF
J gene: TRBJ1-2; V gene: TRBV5-6; CDR3 protein: CASSLVNRDRGYGYTF
J gene: TRBJ2-5; V gene: TRBV5-1; CDR3 protein: CASSKLAGVRETQYF
J gene: TRBJ1-1; V gene: TRBV7-2; CDR3 protein: CASSLYSFGGAYTEAFF
J gene: TRBJ2-2; V gene: TRBV14; CDR3 protein: CASSRGTGWNTGELFF
J gene: TRBJ2-7; V gene: TRBV7-9; CDR3 protein: CASSFYGQGKSYEQYF
J gene: TRBJ1-6; V gene: TRBV19; CDR3 protein: CASSTYRGRGEGSPLHF
J gene: TRBJ1-5; V gene: TRBV28; CDR3 protein: CASSFTGIYQPQHF
J gene: TRBJ2-3; V gene: TRBV28; CDR3 protein: CASSQLVVAIADTQYF
J gene: TRBJ2-1; V gene: TRBV4-2; CDR3 protein: CASSQGLAGGEYEQFF
J gene: TRBJ2-3; V gene: TRBV7-2; CDR3 protein: CASSFIVLGADTQYF
J gene: TRBJ2-4; V gene: TRBV6-1; CDR3 protein: CASSEPGGLQYF
J gene: TRBJ2-7; V gene: TRBV3-1/TRBV3-2; CDR3 protein: CVSSQFPGEGEQYF
J gene: TRBJ1-1; V gene: TRBV7-9; CDR3 protein: CASSPWTENTEAFF
J gene: TRBJ1-4; V gene: TRBV9; CDR3 protein: CASSPRTGGDEKLFF
J gene: TRBJ2-5; V gene: TRBV4-1; CDR3 protein: CASSPEQNVETQYF
J gene: TRBJ2-3; V gene: TRBV4-3; CDR3 protein: CASSQDLASGGGPRTDTQYF
J gene: TRBJ1-2; V gene: TRBV5-1; CDR3 protein: CASSLVGAAGYTF
J gene: TRBJ1-2; V gene: TRBV5-4; CDR3 protein: CASSLLDPGGRYGYTF
J gene: TRBJ1-3; V gene: TRBV6-5; CDR3 protein: CASMADRGAGNTIYF
J gene: TRBJ1-2; V gene: TRBV4-2; CDR3 protein: CASSQGDRALGGYTF